This is a list of T cell receptor beta chains from one sample in a study of blood T cell repertoires in COVID-19. Clones were read by immunoSEQ multiplex PCR, and TCRdb kept only the in-frame ones, dropping some. The data contain roughly 240,000 clones, roughly 89% of them singletons. Sequenced material: PBMCs or T cells enriched from blood (not recorded which). The receptors were gathered from a woman aged 25 to 39 with acute COVID-19. Both conserved end residues are part of each CDR3. The D gene is left open where the match is weak. Clone size is stated in some rows and not others, as once, few, many or a class when expanded.

j_call | cdr3_length | clone_size | d_call | v_call | cdr3_nt | cdr3_aa
TRBJ2-2 | 13 | once | NA | TRBV7-2 | TGTGCCAGCAGTTTGGGGCAGACCGGGGAGCTGTTTTTT | CASSLGQTGELFF
TRBJ1-1 | 16 | NA | TRBD1 | TRBV6-5 | TGTGCCAGCAGTTCTACAAATGAACAGGGGGACACTGAAGCTTTCTTT | CASSSTNEQGDTEAFF
TRBJ2-1 | 13 | NA | NA | TRBV10-3 | TGTGCCATCAGCCCGGGACTCGAGAATGAGCAGTTCTTC | CAISPGLENEQFF
TRBJ1-5 | 14 | NA | TRBD1 | TRBV5-1 | TGCGCCAGCAGCTTTACAGGGGGCAATCAGCCCCAGCATTTT | CASSFTGGNQPQHF
TRBJ1-5 | 15 | NA | NA | TRBV7-2 | TGTGCCAGCAGCTCCTCAGGGGAGGGGAATCAGCCCCAGCATTTT | CASSSSGEGNQPQHF
TRBJ2-7 | 11 | NA | TRBD2 | TRBV7-9 | TGTGCCACAGACGGGGGGAACGAGCAGTACTTC | CATDGGNEQYF
TRBJ1-1 | 13 | NA | NA | TRBV6-5 | TGTGCCAGCAGTCAGACAAACAGGGCTGAAGCTTTCTTT | CASSQTNRAEAFF
TRBJ1-1 | 13 | NA | TRBD1 | TRBV10-3 | TGTGCCATCAGCCCAGGGGGGAACACTGAAGCTTTCTTT | CAISPGGNTEAFF
TRBJ1-6 | 17 | NA | NA | TRBV30 | TGTGCCTGGAGACTCCCCGGCACGGGGAGGGATAATTCACCCCTCCACTTT | CAWRLPGTGRDNSPLHF
TRBJ2-7 | 12 | NA | NA | TRBV2 | TGTGCCAGCGAGGACACCAACTACGAGCAGTACTTC | CASEDTNYEQYF
TRBJ2-3 | 13 | NA | NA | TRBV5-1 | TGCGCCAGCAGCTTGGCCCTAGAGAATACGCAGTATTTT | CASSLALENTQYF
TRBJ1-1 | 15 | NA | NA | TRBV13 | TGTGCCAGCACCGCCACCGGGGATTTGAACACTGAAGCTTTCTTT | CASTATGDLNTEAFF
TRBJ2-1 | 16 | NA | TRBD2 | TRBV10-3 | TGTGCCATCAGTCCCGGACTAGCGGGCACCTACAATGAGCAGTTCTTC | CAISPGLAGTYNEQFF
TRBJ2-7 | 14 | NA | TRBD2 | TRBV7-9 | TGTGCCAGCAGCCGGGAGGGCTCACGGGGCGAGCAGTACTTC | CASSREGSRGEQYF
TRBJ1-6 | 13 | NA | NA | TRBV19 | TGTGCCAGTAGTGGCAGGTCCTATTCACCCCTCCACTTT | CASSGRSYSPLHF
TRBJ2-5 | 14 | NA | NA | TRBV28 | TGTGCCAGCAGTTTAAGGGACTACCAAGAGACCCAGTACTTC | CASSLRDYQETQYF
TRBJ2-5 | 16 | NA | TRBD2 | TRBV3-1/TRBV3-2 | TGTGCCAGCAGCCAAGATTTAAGCGGGGGGGCCGGGGCCCAGTACTTC | CASSQDLSGGAGAQYF
TRBJ1-6 | 14 | NA | NA | TRBV6-5 | TGTGCCAGCGCCGGGGAGGTATATAATTCACCCCTCCACTTT | CASAGEVYNSPLHF
TRBJ2-5 | 15 | NA | TRBD2 | TRBV4-1 | TGCGCCAGCAGCCGAGCCGGGACTAGCCTTGAGACCCAGTACTTC | CASSRAGTSLETQYF
TRBJ1-2 | 15 | NA | NA | TRBV3-1/TRBV3-2 | TGTGCCAGCAGCCAAGAAGCAGGGATGTCCTATGGCTACACCTTC | CASSQEAGMSYGYTF
TRBJ1-1 | 13 | NA | TRBD1 | TRBV2 | TGTGCCACCGCCGGACAGGAGAGCACTGAAGCTTTCTTT | CATAGQESTEAFF
TRBJ1-2 | 14 | NA | NA | TRBV7-2 | TGTGCCAGCAGCTTAGGCGGAGGGGTATATGGCTACACCTTC | CASSLGGGVYGYTF
TRBJ1-2 | 12 | NA | NA | TRBV7-2 | TGTGCCAGCAGCCCGGGGATTGGAGGCTACACCTTC | CASSPGIGGYTF
TRBJ2-7 | 15 | NA | NA | TRBV9 | TGTGCCAGCAGCGTAGCCTGGGACACTTCCTACGAGCAGTACTTC | CASSVAWDTSYEQYF
TRBJ1-2 | 13 | NA | TRBD1 | TRBV10-3 | TGTGCCATCAAAACAGGGGGCGAAGACGGCTACACCTTC | CAIKTGGEDGYTF